These 3 T cell receptor beta chains originate from one sample sequenced in a study of cytomegalovirus exposure and HLA in healthy donors. PCR involved 60 Vbeta and 13 Jbeta primers. Generated by immunoSEQ multiplex PCR, the TCRdb table keeps only in-frame clones and is missing some. The sample consists of 140,000 to 150,000 clones, just under 85% of them appearing once. The sample consisted of PBMCs. The source of these receptors is a woman aged 55 to 70 in good health and CMV-seropositive.

This rearrangement joins TRBV25-1 to TRBJ2-1, with 11 bases fitting TRBD1. Unmatched junction bases numbered 4, after V lost 7 bases and J lost 5 bases. The CDR3 has 14 residues. CDR1 is MGHDK and CDR2 is SYGVNS in the germline V gene. Written as DNA, the CDR3 is TGTGCCAGCATTACGGGACAGGGGGACAATGAGCAGTTCTTC. It codes for CASITGQGDNEQFF.

CDR3 region: CASSLLTSNEQFF. The CDR3 region has the DNA TGTGCCAGCAGCTTGCTGACTTCGAATGAGCAGTTCTTC. The chain combines TRBV11-2 with TRBJ2-1; no clear D gene. The germline V gene encodes CDR1 SGHAT and CDR2 FQNNGV. The CDR3 covers 13 residues. Between the trimmed V and J ends, which lost 3 bases and 7 bases, there was a span of 10 bases. The variable domain in full, completed from reference TRBV11-2 and TRBJ2-1, reads EAGVAQSPRYKIIEKRQSVAFWCNPISGHATLYWYQQILGQGPKLLIQFQNNGVVDDSQLPKDRFSAERLKGVDSTLKIQPAKLEDSAVYLCASSLLTSNEQFFGPGTRLTVL.

CDR3 sequence reads: CASNIAGANTGELFF. CDR3 coding DNA: TGCGCCAGCAACATAGCGGGAGCCAACACCGGGGAGCTGTTTTTT. The V call is TRBV10-2, the J call TRBJ2-2; 9 bases map to TRBD2. Germline V CDR1 and CDR2: WSHSY, SAAADI. The V and J ends lost 7 bases and 2 bases, in that order; junction bases with no gene match: 5. The CDR3 covers 15 residues.